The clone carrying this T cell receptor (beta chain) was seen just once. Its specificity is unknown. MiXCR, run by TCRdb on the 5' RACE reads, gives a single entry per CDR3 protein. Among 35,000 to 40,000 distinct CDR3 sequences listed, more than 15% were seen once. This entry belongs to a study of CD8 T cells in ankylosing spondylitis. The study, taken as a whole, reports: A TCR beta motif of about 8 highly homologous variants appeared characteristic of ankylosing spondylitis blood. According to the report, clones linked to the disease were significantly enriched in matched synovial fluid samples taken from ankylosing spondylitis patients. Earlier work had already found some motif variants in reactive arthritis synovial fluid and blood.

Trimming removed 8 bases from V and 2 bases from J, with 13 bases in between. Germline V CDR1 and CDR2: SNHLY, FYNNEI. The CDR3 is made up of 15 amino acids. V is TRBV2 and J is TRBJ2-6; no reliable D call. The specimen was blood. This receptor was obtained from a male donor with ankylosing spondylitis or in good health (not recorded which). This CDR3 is CASSQVRTGANVLTF. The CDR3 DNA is TGTGCCAGCTCCCAGGTCAGGACTGGGGCCAACGTCCTGACTTTC.